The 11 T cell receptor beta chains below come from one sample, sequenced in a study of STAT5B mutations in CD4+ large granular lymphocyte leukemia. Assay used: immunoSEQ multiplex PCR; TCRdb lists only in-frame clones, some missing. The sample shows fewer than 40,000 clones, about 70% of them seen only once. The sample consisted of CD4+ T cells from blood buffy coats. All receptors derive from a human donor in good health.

CDR3 amino acids: CAISGEGNQPQHF. The CDR3 DNA sequence: TGTGCCATCAGTGGGGAGGGGAATCAGCCCCAGCATTTT. This sequence joins TRBV10-3 and TRBJ1-5, with a possible D match to TRBD1 (5 bases). Trimming shortened V by 4 bases and J by 4 bases, and 8 bases separated the two germline ends. This CDR3 has 13 amino acids. From germline, CDR1 is ENHRY and CDR2 SYGVKD.

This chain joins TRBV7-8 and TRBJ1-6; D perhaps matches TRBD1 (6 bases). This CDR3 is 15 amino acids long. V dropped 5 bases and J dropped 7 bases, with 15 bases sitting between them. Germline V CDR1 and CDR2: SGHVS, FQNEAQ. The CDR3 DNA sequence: TGTGCCAGCAGCCGCGAAGGGGGGAGCAATTCACCCCTCCACTTT. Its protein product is CASSREGGSNSPLHF.

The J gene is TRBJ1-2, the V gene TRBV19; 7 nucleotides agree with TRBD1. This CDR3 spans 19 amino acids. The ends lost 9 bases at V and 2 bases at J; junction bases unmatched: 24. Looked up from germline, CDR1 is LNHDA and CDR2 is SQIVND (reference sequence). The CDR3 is CASRGPHIGKDRVNYGYTF. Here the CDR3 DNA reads TGTGCCAGCCGAGGACCCCATATAGGCAAAGACAGGGTGAACTATGGCTACACCTTC.

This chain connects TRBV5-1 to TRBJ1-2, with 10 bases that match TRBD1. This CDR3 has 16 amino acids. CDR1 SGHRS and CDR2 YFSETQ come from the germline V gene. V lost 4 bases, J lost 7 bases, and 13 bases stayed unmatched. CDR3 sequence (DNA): TGCGCCAGCAGCAACGCATCGGGGGACAGGGGTGGTGGCTACACCTTC. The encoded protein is CASSNASGDRGGGYTF.

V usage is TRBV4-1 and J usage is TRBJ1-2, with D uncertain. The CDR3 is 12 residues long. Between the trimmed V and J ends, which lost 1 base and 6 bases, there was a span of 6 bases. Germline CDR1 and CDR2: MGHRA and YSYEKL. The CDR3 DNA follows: TGCGCCAGCAGCCAAGGCCCAGATGGCTACACCTTC. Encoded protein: CASSQGPDGYTF.

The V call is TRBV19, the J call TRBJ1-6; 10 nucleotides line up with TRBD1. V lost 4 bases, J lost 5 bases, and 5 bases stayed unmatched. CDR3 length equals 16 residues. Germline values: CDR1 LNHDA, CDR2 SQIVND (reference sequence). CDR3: CASSRRTGGNNSPLHF. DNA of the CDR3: TGTGCCAGTAGTAGGCGGACAGGGGGGAATAATTCACCCCTCCACTTT.

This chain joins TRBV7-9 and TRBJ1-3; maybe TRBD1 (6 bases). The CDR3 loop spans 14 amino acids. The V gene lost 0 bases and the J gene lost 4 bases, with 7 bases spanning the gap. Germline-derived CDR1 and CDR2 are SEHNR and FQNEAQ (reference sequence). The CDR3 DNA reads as TGTGCCAGCAGCTTAGCGGGGGCAGGAAACACCATATATTTT. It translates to CASSLAGAGNTIYF. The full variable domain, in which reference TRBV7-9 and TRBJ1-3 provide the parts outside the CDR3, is DTGVSQNPRHKITKRGQNVTFRCDPISEHNRLYWYRQTLGQGPEFLTYFQNEAQLEKSRLLSDRFSAERPKGSFSTLEIQRTEQGDSAMYLCASSLAGAGNTIYFGEGSWLTVV.

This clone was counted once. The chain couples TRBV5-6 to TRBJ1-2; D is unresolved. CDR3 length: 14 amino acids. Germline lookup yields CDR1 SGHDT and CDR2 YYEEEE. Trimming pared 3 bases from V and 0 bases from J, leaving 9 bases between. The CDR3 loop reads CASSSPNSNYGYTF. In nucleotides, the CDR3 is TGTGCCAGCAGCTCCCCAAACTCTAACTATGGCTACACCTTC.

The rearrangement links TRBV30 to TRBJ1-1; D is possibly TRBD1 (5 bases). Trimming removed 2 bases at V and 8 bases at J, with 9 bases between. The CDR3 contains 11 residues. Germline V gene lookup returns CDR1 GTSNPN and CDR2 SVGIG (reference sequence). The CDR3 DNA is TGTGCCTGGAGTAACAGGTACGAAGCTTTCTTT. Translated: CAWSNRYEAFF.

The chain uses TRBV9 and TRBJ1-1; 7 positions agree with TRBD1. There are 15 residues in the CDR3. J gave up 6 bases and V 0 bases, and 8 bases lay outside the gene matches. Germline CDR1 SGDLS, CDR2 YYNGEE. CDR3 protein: CASSVVGRGASEAFF. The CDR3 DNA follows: TGTGCCAGCAGCGTAGTGGGCAGGGGGGCCTCTGAAGCTTTCTTT.

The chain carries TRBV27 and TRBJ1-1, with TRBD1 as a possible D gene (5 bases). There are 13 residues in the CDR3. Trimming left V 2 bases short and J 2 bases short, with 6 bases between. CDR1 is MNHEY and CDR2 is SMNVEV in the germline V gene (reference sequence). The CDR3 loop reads CASSLRGNTEAFF. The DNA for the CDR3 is TGTGCCAGCAGTTTAAGGGGAAACACTGAAGCTTTCTTT.